Here is one TCR beta chain with its context. TCRdb re-called the RT-PCR reads through MiXCR, storing one row per CDR3 protein. The sample has roughly 500,000 distinct CDR3 sequences, around 25% seen once; the top ten hold under 3.5%. These data originate in a study of response to subunit inactivated influenza vaccine. V lost 7 bases and J 4 bases, leaving 10 bases between the germline ends. From germline, CDR1 is MNHNY and CDR2 SVGAGI (reference sequence). The CDR3 totals 12 residues. The same data also contributed to another study, on T cells expressing NK-cell markers. That paper adds: 5'RACE template switching built TCR beta cDNA with unique molecular identifiers. Sequencing of TCR beta repertoires drew on sorted CD3+CD56+NKG2C+, CD3+CD56+NKG2C- and CD3+CD56-NKG2C+ T cells. Seven HCMV-seropositive donors and one seronegative donor made up the eight sequenced donors. Of the CD8+ T cell pool in several donors, roughly 1.0-8% was accounted for by dominant NKG2C+ clonotypes. For four donors, these clonotypes were likewise the leading ones in the CD3+CD56-NKG2C+ fraction.

The source is a man aged 45-60 years who received an inactivated influenza vaccine. The sequenced sample was CD4+ T cells sorted from PBMCs, obtained 11 to 12 days after vaccination. V gene TRBV6-6 combines with J gene TRBJ2-5; tentative D call: TRBD2 (5 bases). CDR3 in DNA: TGTGCCAGCACCCCGGCGGGAGAGACCCAGTACTTC. Amino acid sequence: CASTPAGETQYF.